This TCR beta chain derives from a study of T cell responses to AZD1222 COVID-19 vaccine. Study-wide results and caveats: In a largely white British group with more females than males, clonal diversity was possibly underestimated. Vaccine-related CD4 TCRs covered spike, predominating at 160-218 and 743-854. Spike-specific TCR breadth and depth grew following two AZD1222 doses.

The table came from immunoSEQ multiplex PCR; TCRdb's copy has only in-frame clones and leaves some out. The sample shows about 130,000 clones, over 90% of them seen only once. The CDR3 covers 15 residues. Germline V gene sequence: CDR1 SGDLS, CDR2 YYNGEE. Trimming at V came to 0 bases and at J to 1 base, leaving 2 bases not matched to a gene. Comment on this clone: Its target is unknown.

The TCR sequence derives from an adult in good health. Sequencing used peripheral blood, obtained on day 0 of AZD1222 vaccination. The chain employs TRBV9 and TRBJ2-3; 7 nucleotides match TRBD2. CDR3 nucleotides: TGTGCCAGCAGCGTAGGAGGGAGGGGCACAGATACGCAGTATTTT. This sequence encodes CASSVGGRGTDTQYF.